Many counts were recorded for the clone carrying this T cell receptor beta chain. What it binds is unknown. These data belong to a study of tumor-infiltrating lymphocytes in primary liver carcinoma. Study details: Samples yielded about 3.5 to 7.5 million productive TCRbeta reads, similar across tissue types. Findings and limits, study-wide: Blood trailed tumors significantly in top-250-clone fraction (p = 0.039). Lesser overlap characterized tumor-adjacent and tumor-blood pairs relative to tumor region pairs.

From unsorted bulk tissue weighing roughly 17-34 mg, DNA and RNA were co-extracted. The investigators made TCR beta cDNA from about 0.45 ug total RNA, using a constant-region primer. What produced the TCR beta libraries was three nested multiplex PCR rounds using slightly modified ARM-PCR. TRBV1-TRBV30 forward primers paired with a C-beta reverse primer were used in the first two PCR rounds, which ran roughly 11 cycles each. TCRdb analysed the multiplex PCR reads with MiXCR anew, one entry per CDR3 protein. The sample records about 120,000 distinct CDR3 sequences, around two thirds being singletons. Germline V lookup: CDR1 SGHAT, CDR2 FQDESV (reference sequence). V lost 0 bases to trimming and J lost 3 bases, with 8 bases between them. This CDR3 is built from 14 residues.

This chain links TRBV11-1 with TRBJ2-5; D is uncertain. Sample: tumor-adjacent normal liver tissue. The TCR sequence derives from a woman aged 55-69 years with primary liver carcinoma and hepatitis B virus infection. The CDR3 sequence is CASSLAGREETQYF. CDR3 sequence (DNA): TGTGCCAGCAGCTTAGCAGGGCGCGAAGAGACCCAGTACTTC. The whole variable domain, filled in from reference TRBV11-1 and TRBJ2-5, reads EAEVAQSPRYKITEKSQAVAFWCDPISGHATLYWYRQILGQGPELLVQFQDESVVDDSQLPKDRFSAERLKGVDSTLKIQPAELGDSAMYLCASSLAGREETQYFGPGTRLLVL.